This paragraph reports one T cell receptor (beta chain). The antigen is not known. This sample was taken from a study of cytotoxic CD8 clonotypes in ibrutinib-treated CLL. The study, taken as a whole, reports: Among the clonotypes, public ones were uncommon and contracted or held stable on treatment. Baseline-level clonality went beyond age-matched healthy donors and moved in step with circulating CD8+ T-cell counts.

TCRdb's copy holds only in-frame clones and misses some; the assay was immunoSEQ multiplex PCR. Here the sample spans fewer than 400,000 clones, under 70% being singletons. The TCR comes from a human donor with chronic lymphocytic leukemia. The source material was PBMCs, sampled after 36 months of ibrutinib treatment.

CDR3 nucleotide sequence: TGTGCCACCAGCAGAGATTTTGGGCTAGCGGGGGGGAGCTCCTACAATGAGCAGTTCTTC. Residues: CATSRDFGLAGGSSYNEQFF. V is TRBV15 and J is TRBJ2-1, with 12 bases identical to TRBD2. V gave up 0 bases and J gave up 0 bases; unmatched junction bases: 9. Germline V gene lookup returns CDR1 LNHNV and CDR2 YYDKDF (reference sequence). This CDR3 is 20 amino acids long.